These T cell receptor beta chains were read from a single sample in a study of CD8+ T cells in alopecia areata. The method was immunoSEQ multiplex PCR; TCRdb's version includes in-frame clones alone and lacks a portion of them. The sample lists roughly 210,000 clones, over 40% occurring once. Sequenced here: CD4+ T cells sorted from blood, sampled at approximately week 37, from a patient treated with tofacitinib. Every receptor here comes from a human donor with alopecia areata. Each CDR3 is given with its conserved first and last residue. Each record gives: J gene, V gene, CDR3 protein.

TRBJ2-5 TRBV5-1 CASSFGPSGIQTQYF
TRBJ2-5 TRBV28 CASSLWIKGATGSEETQYF
TRBJ1-5 TRBV6-5 CASMQGMDQPQHF
TRBJ2-7 TRBV30 CACTTTEDLSYEQYF
TRBJ2-1 TRBV6-6 CASTLHAEQFF
TRBJ2-1 TRBV30 CAWSGTSGRKQFF
TRBJ1-1 TRBV29-1 CSVKGQMNTEAFF
TRBJ2-7 TRBV19 CASSEGYEQYF
TRBJ2-3 TRBV2 CARTVSDTQYF
TRBJ2-4 TRBV6-9 CAVKGDKNIQYF
TRBJ2-5 TRBV29-1 CSALGPGGLGETQYF
TRBJ1-2 TRBV5-1 CASSVGGSYYGYTF
TRBJ2-5 TRBV27 CASRVRDQETQYF
TRBJ1-2 TRBV29-1 CSVEIGARVYGYTF
TRBJ1-3 TRBV25-1 CASSRPGTGGGNTIYF